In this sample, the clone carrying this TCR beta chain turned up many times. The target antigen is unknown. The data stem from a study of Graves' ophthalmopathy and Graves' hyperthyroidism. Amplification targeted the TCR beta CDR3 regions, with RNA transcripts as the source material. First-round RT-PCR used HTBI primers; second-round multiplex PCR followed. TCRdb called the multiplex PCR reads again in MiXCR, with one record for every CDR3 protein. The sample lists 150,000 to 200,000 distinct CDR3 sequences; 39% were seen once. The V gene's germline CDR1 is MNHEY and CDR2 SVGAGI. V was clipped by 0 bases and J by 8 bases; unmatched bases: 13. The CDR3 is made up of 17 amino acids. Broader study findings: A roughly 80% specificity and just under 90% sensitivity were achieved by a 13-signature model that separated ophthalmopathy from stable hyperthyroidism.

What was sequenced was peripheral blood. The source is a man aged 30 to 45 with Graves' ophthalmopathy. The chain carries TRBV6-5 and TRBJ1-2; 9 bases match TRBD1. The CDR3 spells CASSYSMVTGTGYGYTF. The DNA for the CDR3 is TGTGCCAGCAGTTACTCGATGGTAACCGGGACAGGGTACGGCTACACCTTC.